The 20 T cell receptor beta chains presented below share a single source sample, sequenced in a study of T cells in Graves' hyperthyroidism and ophthalmopathy. Template material for amplifying TCR beta CDR3 regions consisted of RNA transcripts. Researchers ran a first-round RT-PCR on the TCR CDR3 using the HTBI primer set. One entry per CDR3 protein, called by TCRdb with MiXCR from the multiplex PCR reads. The sample holds 350,000 or so distinct CDR3 sequences, around 18% seen once. The sequenced sample was blood. Receptor source: a woman in her 40s with Graves' ophthalmopathy.

This clonotype has ten or more counts. The V call is TRBV10-2, the J call TRBJ2-7; the D gene is possibly TRBD2 (5 bases). The CDR3 length is 13 residues. The V and J ends lost 6 bases and 3 bases respectively, with 12 bases between them. CDR1 is WSHSY and CDR2 is SAAADI in the germline V gene. The CDR3 protein is CASRDSNFYEQYF. CDR3 coding DNA: TGCGCCAGCAGGGACTCGAATTTCTACGAGCAGTACTTC.

This clonotype was observed at least ten times. J is TRBJ1-5 and V is TRBV6-5, with 7 bases matching TRBD1. Per the germline V gene, CDR1 is MNHEY and CDR2 is SVGAGI. There are 16 residues in the CDR3. V was clipped by 0 bases and J by 1 base; unmatched bases: 3. The CDR3 protein is CASSYSTQGSNQPQHF. DNA of the CDR3: TGTGCCAGCAGTTACTCGACACAGGGGAGCAATCAGCCCCAGCATTTT.

The chain carries TRBV4-2 and TRBJ1-1, with a weak D call TRBD1 (5 bases). Germline V lookup: CDR1 LGHNA, CDR2 YNFKEQ. This CDR3 is 16 amino acids long. The V and J ends lost 4 bases and 0 bases respectively, with 15 bases between them. The CDR3: CASSRSAGHMNTEAFF. CDR3 sequence (DNA): TGTGCCAGCAGCCGTTCGGCCGGACATATGAACACTGAAGCTTTCTTT.

This clonotype was seen repeatedly, ten times or more. The chain combines TRBV27 with TRBJ1-2; D is possibly TRBD1 (6 bases). Trimming took 4 bases from V and 5 from J, leaving 14 bases between them. The germline V gene has CDR1 MNHEY and CDR2 SMNVEV (reference sequence). The CDR3 runs 14 residues. This CDR3 is CASSYNPGQYGYTF. CDR3 DNA sequence: TGTGCCAGCAGTTACAACCCAGGACAGTATGGCTACACCTTC.

As concerns this clonotype: This may stem from a read error, because a much larger clone lies one nucleotide away. The CDR3 carries no conserved terminal phenylalanine or tryptophan, so it likely arises from a read error. The chain employs TRBV28 and TRBJ1-2; 7 bases align to TRBD1. V shed 5 bases and J 1 base; nucleotides not matched to a gene: 10. This CDR3 contains 16 residues. Germline values: CDR1 MDHEN, CDR2 SYDVKM. The CDR3 sequence: CASSPPAGGINYGYTL. DNA for the CDR3: TGTGCCAGCAGTCCCCCTGCAGGGGGGATTAACTATGGCTACACCCTC.

This clonotype appeared a few times. The V and J genes are TRBV5-1 and TRBJ1-2, with TRBD1 matching 7 bases. The germline gives CDR1 SGHRS, CDR2 YFSETQ. The CDR3 has 13 residues. J was trimmed by 3 bases and V by 7 bases; bases with no gene match: 6. The CDR3 DNA is TGCGCCAGCCCAAGAGGGGGCGACTATGGCTACACCTTC. It is translated as CASPRGGDYGYTF.

The table lists this clonotype with many counts. The chain is built from TRBV20-1 and TRBJ1-1; 9 bases fit TRBD1. The CDR3 sequence is 13 residues long. The germline CDR1 and CDR2 sequences are DFQATT and SNEGSKA (reference sequence). With 3 bases clipped from V and 10 bases from J, the junction kept 9 bases outside the gene matches. CDR3 DNA: TGCAGTGCTAGTGAGGGACAGGGTATGGGAGCTTTCTTT. Protein sequence: CSASEGQGMGAFF.

In this sample, this clonotype turned up many times. The CDR3 reads CAWGSGHRSGELFF. The CDR3 region has the DNA TGTGCCTGGGGATCTGGCCACCGATCCGGGGAGCTGTTTTTT. The chain employs TRBV30 and TRBJ2-2; D call uncertain. Between the trimmed V and J ends, which lost 5 bases and 6 bases, there was a span of 16 bases. The germline V gene encodes CDR1 GTSNPN and CDR2 SVGIG (reference sequence). The length of the CDR3 is 14 residues.

The chain employs TRBV6-2 or TRBV6-3 and TRBJ2-7, with 10 bases matching TRBD2. CDR1 MNHEY and CDR2 SVGEGT come from the germline V gene. This CDR3 has 15 residues. The V segment lost 6 bases and the J segment 6 bases; nucleotides outside the gene matches: 11. The CDR3 DNA is TGTGCCAGCAGCCAGTGGGGGGGACTAGCGTCCGAGCAGTACTTC. It specifies CASSQWGGLASEQYF.

The chain combines TRBV28 with TRBJ1-1; no clear D. V was shortened by 4 bases and J by 5 bases, with 20 bases between the two germline ends. Germline V CDR1 and CDR2: MDHEN, SYDVKM. CDR3 size: 16 residues. The CDR3 sequence: CASSSVVGVMRTEAFF. DNA of the CDR3: TGTGCCAGCAGTTCGGTAGTCGGGGTCATGCGGACTGAAGCTTTCTTT.

Notes on this clonotype: This may come from a read error, since a much larger clone is one base off. This sequence joins TRBV9 and TRBJ1-2, with unresolved D. Germline loops: CDR1 SGDLS, CDR2 YYNGEE. This CDR3 contains 14 residues. V was cut by 4 bases and J by 8 bases, with 18 bases left in between. The CDR3 DNA reads TGTGCCAGCAGCAGGAGTGGGGTCCTGGGAGGCTACACCTTC. It codes for CASSRSGVLGGYTF.

This clonotype was seen repeatedly, ten times or more. The chain employs TRBV10-3 and TRBJ1-2; D gene ambiguous. Trimming removed 5 bases from V and 4 bases from J, with 14 bases in between. The V gene's germline CDR1 is ENHRY and CDR2 SYGVKD. The length of the CDR3 is 14 residues. The CDR3 sequence is CAISTRPEGYGYTF. Here the CDR3 DNA reads TGTGCCATCAGTACGAGGCCCGAGGGCTATGGCTACACCTTC.

In its sample, this clonotype was seen a few times. This chain links TRBV6-2 or TRBV6-3 with TRBJ2-7, with D tentatively TRBD2 (5 bases). The V gene lost 0 bases and the J gene lost 4 bases, with 13 bases spanning the gap. Germline-derived CDR1 and CDR2 are MNHEY and SVGEGT. The CDR3 has 15 amino acids. CDR3 protein: CASSYSREGLYEQYF. CDR3 in DNA: TGTGCCAGCAGTTACTCGCGAGAGGGCCTATACGAGCAGTACTTC.

This clonotype was picked up a small number of times. The V and J genes are TRBV30 and TRBJ2-1; D not resolved. This CDR3 spans 11 amino acids. Trimming left V 1 base short and J 9 bases short, with 7 bases between. Per the germline V gene, CDR1 is GTSNPN and CDR2 is SVGIG (reference sequence). The CDR3 region has the DNA TGTGCCTGGAGTGCTGAAGGTGAGCAGTTCTTC. Its protein product is CAWSAEGEQFF.

This clonotype was counted many times. The chain carries TRBV6-4 and TRBJ2-3; 7 positions match TRBD2. With 3 bases clipped from V and 1 base from J, the junction kept 4 bases outside the gene matches. This CDR3 contains 15 residues. CDR1 is MRHNA and CDR2 is SNTAGT in the germline V gene. CDR3 amino acids: CASSEGRAGTDTQYF. The CDR3, as DNA: TGTGCCAGCAGTGAGGGGAGGGCCGGCACAGATACGCAGTATTTT.

This clonotype was recorded many times. The chain uses TRBV29-1 and TRBJ1-1; D not certain. The CDR3 runs 12 residues. Looked up from germline, CDR1 is SQVTM and CDR2 is ANQGSEA. The V end was cut by 6 bases, the J end by 0 bases, with 8 bases between. The CDR3 sequence is CSVGDVNTEAFF. CDR3 DNA sequence: TGCAGCGTCGGAGACGTGAACACTGAAGCTTTCTTT.

This clonotype was counted many times. V gene TRBV6-5 combines with J gene TRBJ2-3, with D tentatively TRBD1 or TRBD2 (6 bases each). In germline, CDR1 is MNHEY, CDR2 SVGAGI. This CDR3 contains 16 residues. V was trimmed by 0 bases and J by 3 bases, leaving 13 bases between them. This CDR3 is CASSYSLVGGTDTQYF. In nucleotides, the CDR3 is TGTGCCAGCAGTTACTCGCTAGTAGGGGGGACAGATACGCAGTATTTT.

The sample holds many counts of this clonotype. The rearrangement joins TRBV6-2 or TRBV6-3 to TRBJ1-1; D remains unclear. The CDR3 is 14 residues long. CDR1 is MNHEY and CDR2 is SVGEGT in the germline V gene. V shed 2 bases and J shed 1 base, with 8 bases lying between them. The CDR3 DNA reads TGTGCCAGCAGTTACAGTTTGTGGAACACTGAAGCTTTCTTT. Residues: CASSYSLWNTEAFF.

In its sample, this clonotype was seen many times. This chain joins TRBV6-5 and TRBJ2-7, with D uncertain. V lost 4 bases and J lost 1, with 5 bases in between. The CDR3 totals 12 residues. Germline V CDR1 and CDR2: MNHEY, SVGAGI. CDR3 DNA: TGTGCCAGCAGTTCATTTTCCTACGAGCAGTACTTC. As protein: CASSSFSYEQYF.

This clonotype was observed at least ten times. The chain links TRBV5-1 to TRBJ2-7; 8 bases align to TRBD2. CDR1 and CDR2 from the germline V gene are SGHRS and YFSETQ. V shed 4 bases, J shed 2 bases, and the junction held 8 bases outside the gene matches. This CDR3 has 15 residues. Here the CDR3 DNA reads TGCGCCAGCAGCCCAACTAGCGGCACAACCTACGAGCAGTACTTC. Protein: CASSPTSGTTYEQYF.